The 23 T cell receptor beta chains below were found in one sample sequenced in a study of blood T cell repertoires in COVID-19. The assay was immunoSEQ multiplex PCR, and TCRdb's table has in-frame clones only and misses some. Among 130,000 or so clones listed, roughly 88% were seen once. Sequencing input: peripheral blood. Receptor source: a man aged 55 to 70 with active or convalescent COVID-19.

This chain links TRBV5-5 with TRBJ2-6; D is ambiguous. There are 16 residues in the CDR3. The V and J ends lost 0 bases and 2 bases respectively, with 9 bases between them. Germline V gives CDR1 SGHKS, CDR2 YYEKEE (reference sequence). The CDR3 sequence: CASSLAPGTGANVLTF. The CDR3 region has the DNA TGTGCCAGCAGCTTGGCCCCAGGAACTGGGGCCAACGTCCTGACTTTC.

The V call is TRBV3-1 (or the pseudogene TRBV3-2), the J call TRBJ1-1; a possible D gene is TRBD1 (5 bases). Per germline, CDR1 LGHDT and CDR2 YNNKEL (reference sequence). This CDR3 region has 11 residues. Trimming removed 11 bases at V and 5 bases at J, with 12 bases between. CDR3 coding DNA: TGTGCCTGTCGGGGGGGGACTGAAGCTTTCTTT. It translates to CACRGGTEAFF.

The V and J genes are TRBV5-1 and TRBJ2-3; TRBD2 aligns across 12 bases. The CDR3 has 15 residues. Trimming at V came to 4 bases and at J to 3 bases, leaving 3 bases not matched to a gene. Germline CDR1 reads SGHRS; CDR2 reads YFSETQ. The CDR3 reads CASSPGTSGTDTQYF. The CDR3 DNA is TGCGCCAGCAGCCCAGGGACTAGCGGGACAGATACGCAGTATTTT. Supplemented by reference TRBV5-1 and TRBJ2-3, the full variable domain reads KAGVTQTPRYLIKTRGQQVTLSCSPISGHRSVSWYQQTPGQGLQFLFEYFSETQRNKGNFPGRFSGRQFSNSRSEMNVSTLELGDSALYLCASSPGTSGTDTQYFGPGTRLTVL.

CDR3 nucleotide sequence: TGTGCCAGCAGCTCTTTCGGGGGTACTGAAGCTTTCTTT. Its translation is CASSSFGGTEAFF. This sequence joins TRBV7-6 and TRBJ1-1; D possibly corresponds to TRBD1 (5 bases). Germline V gene sequence: CDR1 SGHVS, CDR2 FNYEAQ. Trimming removed 4 bases from V and 5 bases from J, with 11 bases in between. The CDR3 is 13 residues long.

The chain employs TRBV7-9 and TRBJ2-1; 9 bases agree with TRBD1. The CDR3 consists of 16 residues. Per germline, CDR1 SEHNR and CDR2 FQNEAQ (reference sequence). V was pared by 5 bases and J by 9 bases, with 14 bases of the junction left unmatched. CDR3 in DNA: TGTGCCAGCAGCCTTTCCGGTCCGGACAGGGGAGGTGAGCAGTTCTTC. Protein product: CASSLSGPDRGGEQFF.

V gene TRBV18 combines with J gene TRBJ1-3; 9 nucleotides agree with TRBD1. CDR3 length equals 15 residues. The germline gives CDR1 KGHSH, CDR2 LQKENI. V trimming: 2 bases; J trimming: 7 bases; junction bases outside the gene matches: 6. Here the CDR3 reads CASSPVGQGSNTIYF. The DNA of the CDR3 is TGTGCCAGCTCACCAGTTGGACAGGGGTCGAACACCATATATTTT.

This sequence joins TRBV5-4 and TRBJ1-1; 10 nucleotides match TRBD1. This CDR3 is built from 15 residues. Germline V gene sequence: CDR1 SGHNT, CDR2 YYREEE (reference sequence). The junction had 7 bases not matched to a gene; V was cut back by 4 bases and J by 4 bases. CDR3 DNA sequence: TGTGCCAGCAGCGCAAGACAGGGGGCGATCACTGAAGCTTTCTTT. Its protein is CASSARQGAITEAFF.

The CDR3 sequence is CASSFHKNTEAFF. CDR3 coding DNA: TGTGCCAGCAGTTTCCACAAGAACACTGAAGCTTTCTTT. The chain combines TRBV27 with TRBJ1-1; D call uncertain. CDR3 size: 13 residues. The V gene lost 3 bases and the J gene lost 1 base, with 6 bases spanning the gap. Germline CDR1 MNHEY, CDR2 SMNVEV (reference sequence).

This rearrangement joins TRBV7-9 to TRBJ2-1; the D is unclear. The CDR3 loop spans 15 amino acids. Trimming pared 5 bases from V and 1 base from J, leaving 12 bases between. The V gene's germline CDR1 is SEHNR and CDR2 FQNEAQ (reference sequence). In nucleotides, the CDR3 is TGTGCCAGCAGCAAAAGACTGGATTCCTACAATGAGCAGTTCTTC. Amino acids: CASSKRLDSYNEQFF. The full variable domain, rest sourced from reference TRBV7-9 and TRBJ2-1, is DTGVSQNPRHKITKRGQNVTFRCDPISEHNRLYWYRQTLGQGPEFLTYFQNEAQLEKSRLLSDRFSAERPKGSFSTLEIQRTEQGDSAMYLCASSKRLDSYNEQFFGPGTRLTVL.

The chain is built from TRBV24-1 and TRBJ2-5, with TRBD2 as a possible D gene (7 bases). This CDR3 spans 14 amino acids. Germline values: CDR1 KGHDR, CDR2 SFDVKD. Trimming removed 1 base from V and 6 bases from J, with 11 bases in between. CDR3 amino acids: CATSDFRGAKTQYF. The CDR3 DNA reads as TGTGCCACCAGTGATTTTCGGGGGGCCAAGACCCAGTACTTC.

The chain uses TRBV2 and TRBJ1-5; TRBD1 might be the D (5 bases). CDR1 is SNHLY, CDR2 FYNNEI, per germline. The CDR3 loop spans 16 amino acids. The V and J ends lost 1 base and 3 bases respectively, with 13 bases between them. The CDR3 bases are TGTGCCAGCAGTGAAGGTGCAGGGAGGAACAATCAGCCCCAGCATTTT. Amino acids: CASSEGAGRNNQPQHF. Looking up the rest from reference TRBV2 and TRBJ1-5 gives the full variable domain: EPEVTQTPSHQVTQMGQEVILRCVPISNHLYFYWYRQILGQKVEFLVSFYNNEISEKSEIFDDQFSVERPDGSNFTLKIRSTKLEDSAMYFCASSEGAGRNNQPQHFGDGTRLSIL.

V is TRBV5-1 and J is TRBJ1-4; TRBD1 agrees at 8 bases. Germline CDR1 reads SGHRS; CDR2 reads YFSETQ. Unmatched junction bases numbered 5, after V lost 2 bases and J lost 5 bases. The CDR3 has 15 amino acids. The CDR3 loop reads CASSFGTGGNEKLFF. In DNA form, the CDR3 reads TGCGCCAGCAGCTTTGGGACAGGAGGAAATGAAAAACTGTTTTTT.

This chain joins TRBV5-4 and TRBJ2-1, with TRBD2 matching 11 bases. The CDR3 consists of 15 residues. Germline CDR1 is SGHNT and CDR2 is YYREEE (reference sequence). V was clipped by 6 bases and J by 3 bases; unmatched bases: 5. For the CDR3, the DNA is TGTGCCAGCACCTGGGGACTAGCGGACTACAATGAGCAGTTCTTC. Translated: CASTWGLADYNEQFF.

The chain recombines TRBV28 with TRBJ2-2, with a possible D match to TRBD2 (6 bases). V was shortened by 7 bases and J by 6 bases, with 24 bases between the two germline ends. Germline V gene lookup returns CDR1 MDHEN and CDR2 SYDVKM. The CDR3 contains 17 residues. This CDR3 is CASTGDPGTGAAGELFF. The CDR3 DNA follows: TGTGCCAGCACCGGAGATCCCGGGACTGGCGCCGCCGGGGAGCTGTTTTTT.

The chain employs TRBV11-1 and TRBJ2-2, with 7 bases lining up with TRBD1. CDR3 length equals 16 residues. J was trimmed by 4 bases and V by 4 bases; bases with no gene match: 9. Germline V CDR1 and CDR2: SGHAT, FQDESV (reference sequence). The CDR3 nucleotides read TGTGCCAGCAGCTCCTACGCAGGGGGAGTCACCGGGGAGCTGTTTTTT. As protein: CASSSYAGGVTGELFF.

The chain is built from TRBV11-3 and TRBJ2-1; D ambiguous. Trimming took off 4 bases at V and 4 bases at J, with 8 bases between the two ends. The CDR3 contains 13 residues. Germline V CDR1 and CDR2: SGHNT, YENEEA. The CDR3 here is CASSSGDYNEQFF. The CDR3 DNA is TGTGCCAGCAGCTCCGGTGATTACAATGAGCAGTTCTTC. Looking up the rest from reference TRBV11-3 and TRBJ2-1 gives the full variable domain: EAGVVQSPRYKIIEKKQPVAFWCNPISGHNTLYWYLQNLGQGPELLIRYENEEAVDDSQLPKDRFSAERLKGVDSTLKIQPAELGDSAVYLCASSSGDYNEQFFGPGTRLTVL.

This clone appeared once. The genes are TRBV13 and TRBJ2-7, with a tentative D call TRBD2 (7 bases). The V end lost 2 bases, the J end lost 9 bases, and 11 bases lay between the germline ends. Per the germline V gene, CDR1 is PRHDT and CDR2 is FYEKMQ (reference sequence). CDR3 length: 12 residues. CDR3 amino acids: CASSLRGGWQYF. CDR3 coding DNA: TGTGCCAGCAGCTTAAGGGGGGGCTGGCAGTACTTC.

The V call is TRBV11-2, the J call TRBJ2-1; 9 nucleotides match TRBD2. Germline V gene sequence: CDR1 SGHAT, CDR2 FQNNGV. CDR3 length equals 15 residues. After removal of 5 bases from V and 4 bases from J, the junction contained 6 bases not matched to a gene. CDR3 in DNA: TGTGCCAGCAGCCCTACCAGCGGGGGGTACAATGAGCAGTTCTTC. It yields the protein CASSPTSGGYNEQFF.

The chain links TRBV9 to TRBJ2-3, with 12 bases identical to TRBD2. There are 19 residues in the CDR3. Trimming cost V 3 bases and J 2 bases; bases outside gene matches: 13. CDR1 is SGDLS, CDR2 YYNGEE, per germline. The CDR3 DNA reads as TGTGCCAGCAGCGCAGGACTAGCGGGAAGTTTTTCCCCCACAGATACGCAGTATTTT. The encoded protein is CASSAGLAGSFSPTDTQYF. Variable domain in full (rest from reference TRBV9 and TRBJ2-3): DSGVTQTPKHLITATGQRVTLRCSPRSGDLSVYWYQQSLDQGLQFLIQYYNGEERAKGNILERFSAQQFPDLHSELNLSSLELGDSALYFCASSAGLAGSFSPTDTQYFGPGTRLTVL.

This clone was seen only a few times. The chain links TRBV5-1 to TRBJ2-2; 9 nucleotides match TRBD2. With V trimmed by 4 bases and J by 3 bases, 13 bases remained unmatched. In germline, CDR1 is SGHRS, CDR2 YFSETQ. This CDR3 is built from 18 residues. The chain's CDR3 is CASSAPLTSGKDTGELFF. The CDR3 bases are TGCGCCAGCAGCGCCCCATTGACTAGCGGAAAGGACACCGGGGAGCTGTTTTTT.

This clone was seen more than once but under ten times. The chain has TRBV7-9 and TRBJ1-4; 9 bases agree with TRBD1. This CDR3 contains 17 residues. The J segment lost 2 bases and the V segment lost 1 base, leaving 5 bases of the junction unmatched. Germline V CDR1 and CDR2: SEHNR, FQNEAQ (reference sequence). CDR3 in DNA: TGTGCCAGCAGCTTAGGGACAGGGGTAACGACTAATGAAAAACTGTTTTTT. It codes for CASSLGTGVTTNEKLFF.

CDR3 DNA: TGTGCCAGCAGGAGACAGGGCGGGGACACTGAAGCTTTCTTT. It specifies CASRRQGGDTEAFF. The chain employs TRBV27 and TRBJ1-1, with 7 bases lining up with TRBD1. The germline gives CDR1 MNHEY, CDR2 SMNVEV (reference sequence). J lost 3 bases, V lost 6 bases, and 7 bases had no gene match. CDR3 length: 14 amino acids.

V gene TRBV2 combines with J gene TRBJ1-4; possibly TRBD1 for D (6 bases). The CDR3 length is 15 residues. The V gene's germline CDR1 is SNHLY and CDR2 FYNNEI. V was shortened by 5 bases and J by 4 bases, with 14 bases between the two germline ends. The CDR3 protein is CASSSRQAGNEKLFF. As DNA, the CDR3 is TGTGCCAGCAGTAGTCGACAGGCCGGTAATGAAAAACTGTTTTTT.